These 8 T cell receptor beta chains came from one sample sequenced in a study of T-cell reconstitution after alpha-beta-depleted transplantation in children. TCRbeta library construction was performed incorporating unique molecular identifiers. TCRdb re-derived calls from the PCR reads in MiXCR, one entry per CDR3 protein. The top ten clones hold roughly 40% of a sample with 300,000 to 350,000 distinct CDR3 sequences, roughly 17% of them seen once. Sequenced here: PBMCs, mostly from graft donor cells, sampled 360 days after TCRalphabeta/CD19-depleted stem cell transplant. The receptor source for this set is a male patient aged 2-9 years who had a stem cell transplant for acute lymphoblastic leukemia, so the T cells may come from the graft donor.

The J gene is TRBJ2-1, the V gene TRBV9; TRBD2 agrees at 12 bases. This CDR3 is 16 amino acids long. CDR1 is SGDLS and CDR2 is YYNGEE in the germline V gene. Losses at the gene ends were 4 bases for V and 7 bases for J; bases not matched to a gene: 9. The CDR3 sequence: CASSPRTSGIWNEQFF. The CDR3 nucleotides read TGTGCCAGCAGCCCCAGGACTAGCGGGATTTGGAATGAGCAGTTCTTC.

This chain joins TRBV7-2 and TRBJ2-2; D is possibly TRBD1 (5 bases). The CDR3 extends over 16 amino acids. Germline V gene sequence: CDR1 SGHTA, CDR2 FQGNSA. The ends were cut back, 5 bases at V and 1 base at J, with 14 bases in the middle. In DNA, the CDR3 is TGTGCCAGCAGCGACTTGACAGTTAGGAACACCGGGGAGCTGTTTTTT. This codes for CASSDLTVRNTGELFF.

The V and J genes are TRBV6-2 or TRBV6-3 and TRBJ2-2; no clear D. The V and J ends lost 0 bases and 4 bases respectively, with 15 bases between them. The CDR3 spans 17 residues. Germline V CDR1 and CDR2: MNHEY, SVGEGT. The CDR3, as DNA: TGTGCCAGCAGTTACTCGATGCTAGATGTAGTCACCGGGGAGCTGTTTTTT. Translation: CASSYSMLDVVTGELFF.

V usage is TRBV10-3 and J usage is TRBJ2-3; TRBD1 matches 9 bases. Losses at the gene ends were 9 bases for V and 5 bases for J; bases not matched to a gene: 6. Germline CDR1 reads ENHRY; CDR2 reads SYGVKD. The CDR3 consists of 13 residues. The CDR3 nucleotides read TGTGCCATGCACAGGGGGCAGGGAGATACGCAGTATTTT. Its protein product is CAMHRGQGDTQYF.

This clonotype was counted only a few times. In DNA form, the CDR3 reads TGTGCCAGCAGCTTCCGACAGGCTAGTAGCACAGATACGCAGTATTTT. Translating gives CASSFRQASSTDTQYF. The chain uses TRBV4-2 and TRBJ2-3; a possible D gene is TRBD1 (6 bases). This CDR3 has 16 residues. Between the trimmed V and J ends, which lost 5 bases and 0 bases, there was a span of 15 bases. Germline-derived CDR1 and CDR2 are LGHNA and YNFKEQ.

This clonotype came up a few times. The gene calls are TRBV4-1 and TRBJ2-1; D unclear. V was clipped by 3 bases and J by 5 bases, with 8 bases between them. This CDR3 comprises 13 residues. Germline V gives CDR1 MGHRA, CDR2 YSYEKL. CDR3 sequence: CASSQLSDNEQFF. The CDR3 DNA is TGCGCCAGCAGCCAGCTGAGCGACAATGAGCAGTTCTTC.

This clonotype has more than one count but fewer than ten. The chain is built from TRBV5-6 and TRBJ2-1; D perhaps matches TRBD2 (6 bases). CDR1 and CDR2 from the germline V gene are SGHDT and YYEEEE. The CDR3 is made up of 16 amino acids. Trimming pared 0 bases from V and 0 bases from J, leaving 10 bases between. DNA for the CDR3: TGTGCCAGCAGCTTGGACGGGAGTGGCTCCTACAATGAGCAGTTCTTC. This codes for CASSLDGSGSYNEQFF.

The V gene is TRBV3-1, the J gene TRBJ2-7; TRBD2 matches at 7 bases. The CDR3 has 15 residues. Germline V gene data show CDR1 as LGHDT and CDR2 as YNNKEL (reference sequence). V was clipped by 1 base and J by 7 bases; unmatched bases: 10. For the CDR3, the DNA is TGTGCCAGCAGCCAAGGTTTCGGACTAGGGTTGGAGCAGTACTTC. It is translated as CASSQGFGLGLEQYF.